Listed here is a single T cell receptor beta chain. The data derive from a study of cytomegalovirus exposure and HLA in healthy donors. The germline CDR1 and CDR2 sequences are ENHRY and SYGVKD. This CDR3 is built from 15 residues. Trimming took 5 bases from V and 7 from J; bases not matched to a gene: 13. Measured with immunoSEQ multiplex PCR; TCRdb has only the in-frame clones, and not every one. The sample has 150,000 to 200,000 clones, around 88% seen once. This chain links TRBV10-3 with TRBJ1-2, with TRBD1 matching 7 bases. Sequenced sample: PBMCs. This TCR came from a woman younger than 35 in good health and CMV-seronegative. The CDR3, as DNA: TGTGCCATCAGTCCCAGGGGGTCGGATATGATTGGCTACACCTTC. Its translation is CAISPRGSDMIGYTF.